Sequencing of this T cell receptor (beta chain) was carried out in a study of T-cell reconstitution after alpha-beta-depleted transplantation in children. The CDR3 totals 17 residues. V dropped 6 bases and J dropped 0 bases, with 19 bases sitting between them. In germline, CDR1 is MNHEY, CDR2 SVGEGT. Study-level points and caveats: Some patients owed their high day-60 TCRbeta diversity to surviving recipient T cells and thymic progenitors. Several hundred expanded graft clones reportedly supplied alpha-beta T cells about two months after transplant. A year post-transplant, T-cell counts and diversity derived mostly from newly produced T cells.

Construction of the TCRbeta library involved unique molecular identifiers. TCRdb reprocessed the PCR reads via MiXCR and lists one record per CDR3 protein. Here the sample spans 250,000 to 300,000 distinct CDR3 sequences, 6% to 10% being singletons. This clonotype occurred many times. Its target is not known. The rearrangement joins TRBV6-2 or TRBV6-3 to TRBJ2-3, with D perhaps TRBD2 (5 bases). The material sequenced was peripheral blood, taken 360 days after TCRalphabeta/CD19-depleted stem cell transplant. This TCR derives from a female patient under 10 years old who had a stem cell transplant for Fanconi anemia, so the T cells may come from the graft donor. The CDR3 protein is CASRSPDGLESTDTQYF. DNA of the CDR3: TGTGCCAGCAGAAGTCCGGACGGACTTGAAAGCACAGATACGCAGTATTTT.